This paragraph reports one T cell receptor beta chain. Its antigen is undetermined. Germline V gene sequence: CDR1 SEHNR, CDR2 FQNEAQ (reference sequence). CDR3 length: 14 residues. With V trimmed by 5 bases and J by 2 bases, 1 base remained unmatched. The sample originates from a study of cytomegalovirus exposure and HLA in healthy donors. Vbeta (60) and Jbeta (13) primers were used in the PCR. TCRdb keeps only in-frame clones here, not all; method: immunoSEQ multiplex PCR. The repertoire includes fewer than 200,000 clones, approximately 80% of them detected once, and approximately 4.1% sits in the top ten. General observations from the study: Being indistinguishable, some V segments were excluded, TRBV6-2 and TRBV6-3 among them. Later, TCR association rates were found to vary by HLA locus, highest for DRB1 and lowest for HLA-C. In a later analysis, the majority of CMV-associated beta chains seemingly showed HLA restriction.

The chain combines TRBV7-9 with TRBJ2-1; 9 bases line up with TRBD2. Sequencing was carried out using PBMCs. The sequence derives from a woman in her fifties or sixties in good health and CMV-seropositive. The CDR3 sequence: CASSASGAYNEQFF. The DNA for the CDR3 is TGTGCCAGCAGCGCTAGCGGGGCCTACAATGAGCAGTTCTTC.